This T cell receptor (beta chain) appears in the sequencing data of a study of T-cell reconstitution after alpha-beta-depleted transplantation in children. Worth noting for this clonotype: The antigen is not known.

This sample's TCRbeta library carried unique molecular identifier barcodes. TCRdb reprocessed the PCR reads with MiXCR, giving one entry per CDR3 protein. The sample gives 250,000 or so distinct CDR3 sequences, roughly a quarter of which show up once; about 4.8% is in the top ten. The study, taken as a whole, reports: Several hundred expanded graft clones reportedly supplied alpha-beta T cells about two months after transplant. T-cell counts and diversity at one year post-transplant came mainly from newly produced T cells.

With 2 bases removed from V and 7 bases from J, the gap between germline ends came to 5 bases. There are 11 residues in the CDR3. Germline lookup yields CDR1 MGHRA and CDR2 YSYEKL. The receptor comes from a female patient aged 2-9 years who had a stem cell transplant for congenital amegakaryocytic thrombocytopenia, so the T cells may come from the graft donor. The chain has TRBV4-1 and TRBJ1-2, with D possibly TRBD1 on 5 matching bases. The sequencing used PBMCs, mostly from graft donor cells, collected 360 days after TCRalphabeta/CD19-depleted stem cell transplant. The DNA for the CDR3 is TGCGCCAGCAGCCAACAGGGTGGCTACACCTTC. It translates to CASSQQGGYTF.